The 20 T cell receptor beta chains below come from one sample, sequenced in a study of T-cell reconstitution after alpha-beta-depleted transplantation in children. Library preparation (for TCRbeta) was performed with unique molecular identifiers. TCRdb reanalysed the PCR reads using MiXCR and keeps one entry per CDR3 protein. The sample yields approximately 270,000 distinct CDR3 sequences, 9.5% to 10% seen once. This specimen was PBMCs from the stem cell graft donor, taken from the stem cell graft. The receptors shown here come from a human donor who donated a stem cell graft to a child with SCID.

This clonotype was found many times. The DNA of the CDR3 is TGTGCCAGCAGTTCTCGACAGGTCCGGACCGGGGAGCTGTTTTTT. Translated: CASSSRQVRTGELFF. The V gene is TRBV12-3 or TRBV12-4, the J gene TRBJ2-2; TRBD1 is a possible D gene (6 bases). This CDR3 region has 15 residues. V was cut by 4 bases and J by 5 bases, with 14 bases left in between.

This clonotype was counted ten times or more. V and J are TRBV27 and TRBJ2-3; D not resolved. Germline V gene data show CDR1 as MNHEY and CDR2 as SMNVEV (reference sequence). The CDR3 consists of 13 residues. Trimming took 3 bases from V and 6 from J, leaving 10 bases between them. Here the CDR3 reads CASSLTSSDTQYF. The DNA for the CDR3 is TGTGCCAGCAGTTTGACTTCATCCGATACGCAGTATTTT.

This chain uses TRBV5-1 with TRBJ1-1, with D possibly being TRBD1 (5 bases). The germline V gene has CDR1 SGHRS and CDR2 YFSETQ. V dropped 2 bases and J dropped 3 bases, with 8 bases sitting between them. The CDR3 runs 13 residues. CDR3 in amino acids: CASSFTTDTEAFF. The CDR3 DNA reads as TGCGCCAGCAGCTTTACGACAGACACTGAAGCTTTCTTT.

At least ten counts were recorded for this clonotype. The genes are TRBV5-1 and TRBJ2-3; D remains ambiguous. The germline gives CDR1 SGHRS, CDR2 YFSETQ. The CDR3 contains 11 residues. Deletions cut 0 bases from V and 10 bases from J, with 6 bases between. The CDR3 loop is CASSLESSQYF. DNA for the CDR3: TGCGCCAGCAGCTTGGAGTCATCGCAGTATTTT.

This clonotype has a count of ten or more. The genes are TRBV9 and TRBJ2-5; tentative D call: TRBD1 (6 bases). Germline lookup yields CDR1 SGDLS and CDR2 YYNGEE. V dropped 4 bases and J dropped 7 bases, with 17 bases sitting between them. The CDR3 loop spans 14 amino acids. The CDR3 sequence is CASSPGQLPGTQYF. The CDR3 nucleotides are TGTGCCAGCAGCCCCGGACAGCTCCCTGGGACCCAGTACTTC. Full variable domain (outside the CDR3, taken from reference TRBV9 and TRBJ2-5): DSGVTQTPKHLITATGQRVTLRCSPRSGDLSVYWYQQSLDQGLQFLIQYYNGEERAKGNILERFSAQQFPDLHSELNLSSLELGDSALYFCASSPGQLPGTQYFGPGTRLLVL.

This clonotype was recorded at least ten times. The V and J genes are TRBV11-3 and TRBJ2-1; the D gene is possibly TRBD1 (7 bases). Trimming took 5 bases from V and 4 from J, leaving 15 bases between them. The CDR3 runs to 15 residues. Germline CDR1 SGHNT, CDR2 YENEEA. CDR3 sequence: CASSQGGANYNEQFF. The CDR3 nucleotides read TGTGCCAGCAGCCAGGGGGGCGCTAATTACAATGAGCAGTTCTTC. Supplemented by reference TRBV11-3 and TRBJ2-1, the full variable domain reads EAGVVQSPRYKIIEKKQPVAFWCNPISGHNTLYWYLQNLGQGPELLIRYENEEAVDDSQLPKDRFSAERLKGVDSTLKIQPAELGDSAVYLCASSQGGANYNEQFFGPGTRLTVL.

This clonotype was seen only a few times. V is TRBV7-9 and J is TRBJ1-1, with 7 positions matching TRBD1. This CDR3 spans 16 amino acids. V gave up 5 bases and J gave up 0 bases; unmatched junction bases: 9. In germline, CDR1 is SEHNR, CDR2 FQNEAQ (reference sequence). CDR3 residues: CASSHPTGAMNTEAFF. CDR3 nucleotide sequence: TGTGCCAGCAGCCATCCCACAGGGGCTATGAACACTGAAGCTTTCTTT.

This chain uses TRBV13 with TRBJ2-7; D not resolved. Trimming took 5 bases from V and 6 from J, leaving 17 bases between them. The germline V gene encodes CDR1 PRHDT and CDR2 FYEKMQ (reference sequence). The CDR3 totals 14 residues. The CDR3 protein is CASSAGVKVVEQYF. In nucleotides, the CDR3 is TGTGCCAGCAGCGCCGGCGTCAAGGTTGTCGAGCAGTACTTC.

This clonotype has only a few counts. The gene calls are TRBV28 and TRBJ1-1; TRBD1 might be the D (5 bases). Germline CDR1 is MDHEN and CDR2 is SYDVKM. V gave up 6 bases and J gave up 3 bases, with 11 bases separating them. CDR3 length: 13 residues. The CDR3 region is CASRAGRYTEAFF. The CDR3 nucleotides read TGTGCCAGCAGGGCGGGACGGTACACTGAAGCTTTCTTT.

The sample holds many counts of this clonotype. The V and J genes are TRBV3-1 and TRBJ1-2; D not certain. This CDR3 is built from 13 residues. Germline V lookup: CDR1 LGHDT, CDR2 YNNKEL (reference sequence). V lost 0 bases and J lost 11, with 13 bases in between. This CDR3 reads CASSQDTYTEYTF. The CDR3 DNA is TGTGCCAGCAGCCAAGATACTTATACCGAGTACACCTTC.

This clonotype was detected only a few times. The rearrangement links TRBV12-3 or TRBV12-4 to TRBJ1-5; D may be TRBD1 (5 bases). The CDR3 has 16 amino acids. V gave up 8 bases and J gave up 2 bases, with 19 bases separating them. The CDR3 here is CASGSGVLGGNQPQHF. The CDR3 coding sequence is TGTGCCAGCGGGTCGGGAGTCTTGGGGGGCAATCAGCCCCAGCATTTT.

The V gene is TRBV5-1, the J gene TRBJ2-7; TRBD1 is a possible D gene (6 bases). Germline V gene sequence: CDR1 SGHRS, CDR2 YFSETQ. V lost 1 base, J lost 1 base, and 15 bases lay in between. This CDR3 comprises 16 residues. The CDR3 loop reads CASSLPTDSSSYEQYF. The DNA of the CDR3 is TGCGCCAGCAGCTTGCCCACGGACAGTTCTTCCTACGAGCAGTACTTC.

This clonotype has only a few counts. The J gene is TRBJ1-4, the V gene TRBV12-3 or TRBV12-4; D possibly corresponds to TRBD1 (5 bases). V lost 7 bases and J lost 9, with 15 bases in between. The CDR3 length is 13 residues. The CDR3 region has the DNA TGTGCCAGCAAAGGGGCCGAAGAGAAAAAACTGTTTTTT. It translates to CASKGAEEKKLFF.

This clonotype was seen ten or more times. This rearrangement joins TRBV4-1 to TRBJ1-5; the D is unclear. The V gene's germline CDR1 is MGHRA and CDR2 YSYEKL. Trimming removed 0 bases at V and 6 bases at J, with 9 bases between. The CDR3 totals 14 residues. The CDR3 DNA follows: TGCGCCAGCAGCCAAGAACAATCGGGTCAGCCCCAGCATTTT. This gives the protein CASSQEQSGQPQHF.

V usage is TRBV12-3 or TRBV12-4 and J usage is TRBJ2-7, with D unresolved. Trimming took 3 bases from V and 0 from J, leaving 6 bases between them. CDR3 length: 13 residues. In nucleotides, the CDR3 is TGTGCCAGCAGTTTCGGCCGCTCCTACGAGCAGTACTTC. It is translated as CASSFGRSYEQYF.

This clonotype was counted only a few times. The V gene is TRBV7-9, the J gene TRBJ1-1; TRBD1 agrees at 9 bases. Germline V gene data show CDR1 as SEHNR and CDR2 as FQNEAQ (reference sequence). This CDR3 has 15 amino acids. V dropped 5 bases and J dropped 3; count of bases not matched to a gene: 7. CDR3 protein: CASSPQGAGDTEAFF. The CDR3 nucleotides read TGTGCCAGCAGCCCACAGGGGGCTGGGGACACTGAAGCTTTCTTT. The complete variable domain, with remaining parts taken from reference TRBV7-9 and TRBJ1-1, reads DTGVSQNPRHKITKRGQNVTFRCDPISEHNRLYWYRQTLGQGPEFLTYFQNEAQLEKSRLLSDRFSAERPKGSFSTLEIQRTEQGDSAMYLCASSPQGAGDTEAFFGQGTRLTVV.

The table lists this clonotype with a few counts. The chain carries TRBV9 and TRBJ2-2; tentative D call: TRBD1 (6 bases). The CDR3 runs 15 residues. CDR1 is SGDLS and CDR2 is YYNGEE in the germline V gene. V was clipped by 4 bases and J by 7 bases, with 17 bases between them. Here the CDR3 reads CASSPLTGLVGELFF. Written as DNA, the CDR3 is TGTGCCAGCAGCCCCCTCACAGGGTTAGTCGGGGAGCTGTTTTTT. Supplemented by reference TRBV9 and TRBJ2-2, the full variable domain reads DSGVTQTPKHLITATGQRVTLRCSPRSGDLSVYWYQQSLDQGLQFLIQYYNGEERAKGNILERFSAQQFPDLHSELNLSSLELGDSALYFCASSPLTGLVGELFFGEGSRLTVL.

This clonotype has at least ten counts. The chain links TRBV29-1 to TRBJ2-1; either TRBD1 or TRBD2 may fit D (5 bases each). Germline lookup yields CDR1 SQVTM and CDR2 ANQGSEA. This CDR3 spans 10 amino acids. V was pared by 2 bases and J by 11 bases, with 7 bases between. The CDR3 nucleotides are TGCAGCGTTGAACAGGGACAGCAGTTCTTC. Translation gives CSVEQGQQFF.

In its sample, this clonotype was seen many times. The chain recombines TRBV9 with TRBJ2-1, with TRBD2 matching over 8 bases. This CDR3 comprises 15 residues. CDR1 is SGDLS, CDR2 YYNGEE, per germline. V was pared by 6 bases and J by 10 bases, with 15 bases of the junction left unmatched. As DNA, the CDR3 is TGTGCCAGCACCCCTACTTTCGGGGGGGCGAGGGAGCAGTTCTTC. Encoded protein: CASTPTFGGAREQFF.

In this sample, this clonotype turned up many times. This chain links TRBV10-2 with TRBJ2-5; D perhaps matches TRBD2 (5 bases). CDR3 size: 12 residues. CDR1 is WSHSY and CDR2 is SAAADI in the germline V gene. V lost 8 bases and J lost 2, with 9 bases in between. DNA of the CDR3: TGCGCCAGCTCGACTATACAAGAGACCCAGTACTTC. Amino acids: CASSTIQETQYF.